This T cell receptor (beta chain) was found in a study of early T cells in non-severe SARS-CoV-2 infection. Study at large: The input, bulk RNA from unsorted whole blood, was sequenced, and chains were unpaired. Broader study findings: VDJdb matching skewed toward anti-spike CD8 responses, missing private and CD4 specificities.

V shed 5 bases and J shed 7 bases, with 12 bases lying between them. Germline assignment: CDR1 MNHEY and CDR2 SVGEGT. The CDR3 has 13 amino acids. Researchers attached unique molecular identifiers to individual cDNA molecules. MiXCR, run by TCRdb on the 5' RACE reads, gives a single entry per CDR3 protein. The data show almost 30,000 distinct CDR3 sequences, about 5.7% seen once. Turning to this clonotype: No antigen is known for it.

The rearrangement uses TRBV6-2 or TRBV6-3 and TRBJ1-5; D is perhaps TRBD1 (5 bases). The sequenced sample was whole blood. The TCR was taken from an adult who was a healthcare worker with PCR-confirmed SARS-CoV-2 infection or an uninfected control (not recorded which). In DNA form, the CDR3 reads TGTGCCAGCAGTATAATGGGGGGGCAGCCCCAGCATTTT. Translating it yields CASSIMGGQPQHF.